A selection of T cell receptor beta chains follows, all from one sample in a study of technical replicates of blood from a handful of donors. Sequencing was performed with immunoSEQ multiplex PCR; in TCRdb, only in-frame clones are kept and a portion is missing. The sample lists 15,000 to 20,000 clones; about nine tenths were seen once. Sequencing used PBMCs. Receptor source: a human donor in good health. The CDR3 runs from the conserved cysteine through the conserved F or W. Clone sizes are given selectively: once, few, many, or a class where the clone is expanded.

abundance	v_gene	CDR3aa
once	TRBV7-8	CASSLAGTGLSKLFF
.	TRBV27	CASSVYVSPDTQYF
.	TRBV11-2	CASSYTGGVENGQYF
.	TRBV5-1	CASSLTLAAGSDTQYF
.	TRBV6-1	CASSEQSGMPDTQYF
.	TRBV5-6	CASSFMGALEAFF
.	TRBV29-1	CSVASEIYNEQFF
.	TRBV2	CASRSFGAGYNEQFF
.	TRBV19	CASSGLAGGSTDTQYF
.	TRBV7-2	CASSHSGQDNEQFF
.	TRBV29-1	CSVFPNDPSNTGELFF
.	TRBV9	CASSTWDSLMNTEAFF
.	TRBV13	CASSFGGEWNEQFF
.	TRBV4-2	CASSQDLAGGTDTQYF
.	TRBV4-1	CASTDGTPDPVSNTGELFF
.	TRBV6-4	CASSDSAGEKNTEAFF
.	TRBV29-1	CSVANTEAFF
.	TRBV28	CASSPGQGAVGTQYF
.	TRBV7-7	CASSSGRYLTYEQYF
.	TRBV10-1	CASSEVGGDTGELFF
.	TRBV7-9	CASSSQGALLNEQFF
.	TRBV30	CAWSAQGTWGTGELFF
.	TRBV9	CASSEGITSGVNEQFF
.	TRBV7-7	CASSPAGHTGELFF
.	TRBV5-5	CASSRTGVIETQYF
.	TRBV27	CASSPSGRAYEQYF
.	TRBV29-1	CSVVALYEQYF
.	TRBV29-1	CSVVWLPGGTQYF
.	TRBV5-1	CASSPTGQSGGEAFF
.	TRBV7-2	CASSLAQGARDTQYF
.	TRBV6-4	CASSQDGLAGGQFF
once	TRBV5-1	CASSSTRGTGDEKLFF
.	TRBV18	CASSPPAGDTGELFF
once	TRBV5-6	CASAEGGGLGNEQFF
once	TRBV7-9	CASSLSAGHRSYEQYF
.	TRBV4-2	CASSLVGTGTSETQYF
.	TRBV28	CASSTPTGIQHF
.	TRBV28	CASRSGTGELFF
few	TRBV11-2	CASSPGVTQYF
.	TRBV5-1	CASSLPGLAGEWSYEQYF
.	TRBV5-6	CASSLIEKNTEAFF
.	TRBV5-1	CASSLASGHGYSSYEQYF
.	TRBV28	CASSLARQSSSGNTIYF
few	TRBV5-5	CASSLRGQTGYGYTF
.	TRBV19	CASRWGSSTEAFF
.	TRBV15	CATSNPGSAAGRQYF
.	TRBV29-1	CSVGQGSPEQFF
.	TRBV6-6	CASSPGQGGETQYF
.	TRBV7-2	CASSSPTRQPNTQYF
.	TRBV10-1	CASSAQVYNEQFF
.	TRBV27	CASSLDRSSYEQYF
.	TRBV19	CASSIVGPNYEQYF
.	TRBV11-3	CASSARGSYNEQFF
once	TRBV9	CASSVVTSTDTQYF
.	TRBV6-4	CASSVSDTNEQFF
.	TRBV5-5	CASSLEGQQRGTQYF
.	TRBV6-5	CASSYRSGGAYNEQFF
.	TRBV6-5	CASRSWDRGTGELFF